The next 30 T cell receptor beta chains were all read from a single sample in a study of T-cell reconstitution after alpha-beta-depleted transplantation in children. TCRbeta library preparation incorporated unique molecular identifiers. TCRdb reprocessed the PCR reads with MiXCR, giving one entry per CDR3 protein. This table holds 500,000 to 600,000 distinct CDR3 sequences, 18% found once. Sequencing used PBMCs from the stem cell graft donor, obtained from the stem cell graft. The receptors were sampled from a human donor who donated a stem cell graft to a child with acute lymphoblastic leukemia.

This clonotype was seen a few times. V and J are TRBV7-9 and TRBJ2-7, with D tentatively TRBD2 (5 bases). This CDR3 has 11 residues. V was trimmed by 6 bases and J by 7 bases, leaving 10 bases between them. In germline, CDR1 is SEHNR, CDR2 FQNEAQ (reference sequence). The CDR3 DNA sequence: TGTGCCAGCAGGAGCACGGGGGAGCAGTACTTC. This codes for CASRSTGEQYF.

The chain couples TRBV19 to TRBJ2-1; D possibly corresponds to TRBD2 (6 bases). CDR3 size: 14 residues. Germline V gene sequence: CDR1 LNHDA, CDR2 SQIVND (reference sequence). V was trimmed by 4 bases and J by 4 bases, leaving 11 bases between them. The CDR3 DNA follows: TGTGCCAGTAGTACCGGGGGAGGTTACAATGAGCAGTTCTTC. This sequence encodes CASSTGGGYNEQFF. The full variable domain, its missing parts supplied by reference TRBV19 and TRBJ2-1, is DGGITQSPKYLFRKEGQNVTLSCEQNLNHDAMYWYRQDPGQGLRLIYYSQIVNDFQKGDIAEGYSVSREKKESFPLTVTSAQKNPTAFYLCASSTGGGYNEQFFGPGTRLTVL.

V usage is TRBV19 and J usage is TRBJ2-1, with D perhaps assigned TRBD1 or TRBD2 (6 bases each). V was clipped by 0 bases and J by 4 bases, with 13 bases between them. Germline V CDR1 and CDR2: LNHDA, SQIVND (reference sequence). There are 16 residues in the CDR3. In DNA, the CDR3 is TGTGCCAGTAGTATAGATATGGGGGGCTTATACAATGAGCAGTTCTTC. Translating it yields CASSIDMGGLYNEQFF.

The J gene is TRBJ2-1, the V gene TRBV10-3; no clear D gene. The CDR3 extends over 16 amino acids. V gave up 0 bases and J gave up 6 bases, with 15 bases separating them. CDR1 ENHRY and CDR2 SYGVKD come from the germline V gene. The CDR3 loop reads CAISESTGQLLNEQFF. The CDR3 DNA reads TGTGCCATCAGTGAGTCGACGGGCCAGCTACTCAATGAGCAGTTCTTC.

The gene calls are TRBV4-2 and TRBJ2-1; 14 nucleotides agree with TRBD2. Trimming cost V 1 base and J 6 bases; bases outside gene matches: 5. The CDR3 contains 17 residues. Germline V gene sequence: CDR1 LGHNA, CDR2 YNFKEQ. The CDR3 DNA sequence: TGTGCCAGCAGCCAAGTGGGACTAGCGGGGGCAGGCAATGAGCAGTTCTTC. Translating it yields CASSQVGLAGAGNEQFF.

The chain links TRBV9 to TRBJ2-1; TRBD1 might be the D (5 bases). Trimming stripped 6 bases from V and 0 bases from J, with 19 bases between. From germline, CDR1 is SGDLS and CDR2 YYNGEE. This CDR3 region has 17 residues. The CDR3, as DNA: TGTGCCAGCATGATAGGGGATACCCCCAGCTCCTACAATGAGCAGTTCTTC. It translates to CASMIGDTPSSYNEQFF.

This clonotype was seen more than once but under ten times. The rearrangement uses TRBV4-1 and TRBJ2-2; 13 bases map to TRBD2. Germline lookup yields CDR1 MGHRA and CDR2 YSYEKL. The CDR3 totals 19 residues. Trimming cost V 2 bases and J 2 bases; bases outside gene matches: 8. CDR3 in amino acids: CASSQPRTSGRKNTGELFF. The CDR3, as DNA: TGCGCCAGCAGCCAACCGCGGACTAGCGGGAGAAAAAACACCGGGGAGCTGTTTTTT.

The V and J genes are TRBV30 and TRBJ2-2; D not resolved. CDR3 length: 13 amino acids. CDR1 and CDR2 (germline): GTSNPN, SVGIG (reference sequence). Trimming removed 1 base at V and 7 bases at J, with 10 bases between. The DNA of the CDR3 is TGTGCCTGGAGTGACCTGGGTCACGGGGAGCTGTTTTTT. This encodes CAWSDLGHGELFF.

The chain uses TRBV5-6 and TRBJ2-1; a possible D gene is TRBD2 (6 bases). The CDR3 runs to 15 residues. Trimming removed 4 bases at V and 4 bases at J, with 15 bases between. CDR1 and CDR2 (germline): SGHDT, YYEEEE. The CDR3 DNA is TGTGCCAGCAGCCTGGCGGGGCGCCCTTACAATGAGCAGTTCTTC. This sequence encodes CASSLAGRPYNEQFF. Variable domain in full (rest from reference TRBV5-6 and TRBJ2-1): DAGVTQSPTHLIKTRGQQVTLRCSPKSGHDTVSWYQQALGQGPQFIFQYYEEEERQRGNFPDRFSGHQFPNYSSELNVNALLLGDSALYLCASSLAGRPYNEQFFGPGTRLTVL.

The rearrangement joins TRBV30 to TRBJ1-1; the match to TRBD1 covers 8 bases. The CDR3 runs to 14 residues. CDR1 and CDR2 (germline): GTSNPN, SVGIG (reference sequence). With V trimmed by 2 bases and J by 3 bases, 5 bases remained unmatched. The CDR3 reads CAWSLQGGDTEAFF. The CDR3, as DNA: TGTGCCTGGAGTCTACAGGGGGGCGACACTGAAGCTTTCTTT.

At least ten counts were recorded for this clonotype. This chain links TRBV25-1 with TRBJ1-1; TRBD1 agrees at 9 bases. The CDR3 is 14 amino acids. CDR1 and CDR2 (germline): MGHDK, SYGVNS. The V gene end was trimmed by 6 bases and the J gene end by 5 bases; junction bases not matched to a gene: 7. The chain's CDR3 is CASRLIDRGTEAFF. The DNA of the CDR3 is TGTGCCAGCAGGCTCATAGACAGGGGGACTGAAGCTTTCTTT.

CDR3 protein: CASSPTVGTVASPLHF. The CDR3 bases are TGTGCCAGCTCACCGACAGTGGGAACGGTAGCATCACCCCTCCACTTT. The chain combines TRBV18 with TRBJ1-6, with D possibly being TRBD1 (5 bases). Germline V lookup: CDR1 KGHSH, CDR2 LQKENI. V gave up 3 bases and J gave up 10 bases, with 19 bases separating them. There are 16 residues in the CDR3.

The sample holds a few counts of this clonotype. V usage is TRBV5-4 and J usage is TRBJ1-1, with D unresolved. The V gene lost 0 bases and the J gene lost 8 bases, with 8 bases spanning the gap. Germline lookup yields CDR1 SGHNT and CDR2 YYREEE (reference sequence). This CDR3 is built from 12 residues. CDR3 sequence reads: CASSLAEKEAFF. DNA of the CDR3: TGTGCCAGCAGCTTGGCTGAGAAAGAAGCTTTCTTT. The full variable domain, with the rest looked up from reference TRBV5-4 and TRBJ1-1, is ETGVTQSPTHLIKTRGQQVTLRCSSQSGHNTVSWYQQALGQGPQFIFQYYREEENGRGNFPPRFSGLQFPNYSSELNVNALELDDSALYLCASSLAEKEAFFGQGTRLTVV.

This clonotype was recorded many times. The V call is TRBV24-1, the J call TRBJ2-1; D possibly corresponds to TRBD2 (6 bases). The CDR3 contains 16 residues. Per the germline V gene, CDR1 is KGHDR and CDR2 is SFDVKD. Trimming stripped 2 bases from V and 3 bases from J, with 13 bases between. The CDR3 loop is CATSDSALAVYNEQFF. The DNA of the CDR3 is TGTGCCACCAGTGATTCCGCCTTAGCGGTCTACAATGAGCAGTTCTTC.

The table lists this clonotype with a few counts. A much more abundant neighbour one base away suggests this may be a read error. This rearrangement joins TRBV27 to TRBJ1-1; D call uncertain. The CDR3 has 12 amino acids. Trimming pared 7 bases from V and 1 base from J, leaving 7 bases between. The V gene's germline CDR1 is MNHEY and CDR2 SMNVEV (reference sequence). The CDR3, as DNA: TGTGCCAGCATGACGGGGAACACTGAAGCTTTCTTT. Translating it yields CASMTGNTEAFF.

This clonotype was seen more than once but under ten times. The chain has TRBV7-3 and TRBJ1-1; D is undetermined. V was trimmed by 5 bases and J by 1 base, leaving 11 bases between them. Germline V gene data show CDR1 as SGHTA and CDR2 as FQGTGA. The CDR3 length is 14 residues. CDR3 protein: CASSDGRKNTEAFF. The CDR3 nucleotides are TGTGCCAGCAGCGACGGGCGGAAGAACACTGAAGCTTTCTTT.

This clonotype has only a few counts. V gene TRBV10-3 combines with J gene TRBJ2-3; no definite D call. The ends were cut back, 2 bases at V and 1 base at J, with 13 bases in the middle. CDR3 length: 16 residues. Looked up from germline, CDR1 is ENHRY and CDR2 is SYGVKD. The CDR3 bases are TGTGCCATCAGTGAGAGATCGGCCAGCGGCACAGATACGCAGTATTTT. It codes for CAISERSASGTDTQYF.

The rearrangement uses TRBV5-1 and TRBJ2-6, with a possible D match to TRBD1 (6 bases). The germline V gene encodes CDR1 SGHRS and CDR2 YFSETQ. The V and J ends lost 2 bases and 0 bases respectively, with 12 bases between them. The CDR3 consists of 17 residues. The CDR3 loop is CASSFQGSTSGANVLTF. The CDR3 coding sequence is TGCGCCAGCAGCTTTCAGGGGTCGACCTCTGGGGCCAACGTCCTGACTTTC.

V and J are TRBV7-6 and TRBJ1-1, with a tentative D call TRBD1 (6 bases). Germline V gene lookup returns CDR1 SGHVS and CDR2 FNYEAQ. The CDR3 is 13 residues long. Trimming removed 5 bases at V and 4 bases at J, with 11 bases between. The CDR3 is CASSQRGSTEAFF. The CDR3 nucleotides are TGTGCCAGCAGCCAAAGGGGGAGCACTGAAGCTTTCTTT.

This chain joins TRBV14 and TRBJ2-1, with 7 bases fitting TRBD1. Germline V gene lookup returns CDR1 SGHDN and CDR2 FVKESK. The CDR3 length is 13 residues. J was trimmed by 6 bases and V by 6 bases; bases with no gene match: 5. In DNA form, the CDR3 reads TGTGCCAGCAGGGCGACAGGGTTCAATGAGCAGTTCTTC. This translates into CASRATGFNEQFF.

The V call is TRBV19, the J call TRBJ2-7; D remains unclear. The CDR3 consists of 15 residues. Trimming cost V 3 bases and J 0 bases, with 12 bases left between them. Germline V CDR1 and CDR2: LNHDA, SQIVND (reference sequence). The CDR3 DNA reads as TGTGCCAGTAGTATTGCCAGAACCAGCTCCTACGAGCAGTACTTC. Translation gives CASSIARTSSYEQYF.

The rearrangement joins TRBV5-1 to TRBJ2-2, with TRBD2 identical over 7 bases. The V gene end was trimmed by 6 bases and the J gene end by 0 bases; junction bases not matched to a gene: 5. Germline V gene sequence: CDR1 SGHRS, CDR2 YFSETQ. This CDR3 comprises 15 residues. CDR3 residues: CASTVAGPNTGELFF. In DNA, the CDR3 is TGCGCCAGCACCGTAGCGGGTCCGAACACCGGGGAGCTGTTTTTT.

This clonotype was found a few times. Here the CDR3 reads CASSQVLAEITSYNEQFF. The CDR3 bases are TGCGCCAGCAGCCAAGTGCTAGCCGAAATCACCTCTTACAATGAGCAGTTCTTC. J is TRBJ2-1 and V is TRBV4-1; D may be TRBD2 (5 bases). Germline lookup yields CDR1 MGHRA and CDR2 YSYEKL. The CDR3 consists of 18 residues. With 1 base removed from V and 4 bases from J, the gap between germline ends came to 20 bases.

V is TRBV18 and J is TRBJ1-1; 8 bases line up with TRBD1. Germline trimming cut 0 bases from V and 11 bases from J; bases unmatched to any gene: 8. Germline V lookup: CDR1 KGHSH, CDR2 LQKENI. The CDR3 covers 14 residues. The DNA for the CDR3 is TGTGCCAGCTCACCACCCCTGAGACAGGGGAACGCTTTCTTT. Residues: CASSPPLRQGNAFF.

This CDR3 reads CARGLGLIYQPQHF. Written as DNA, the CDR3 is TGCGCCAGGGGCTTGGGGCTGATCTATCAGCCCCAGCATTTT. The chain couples TRBV5-1 to TRBJ1-5; possible D gene TRBD1, 5 bases. V was shortened by 8 bases and J by 5 bases, with 17 bases between the two germline ends. CDR1 and CDR2 from the germline V gene are SGHRS and YFSETQ. There are 14 residues in the CDR3.

The table lists this clonotype with a few counts. This chain connects TRBV24-1 to TRBJ2-3, with D maybe TRBD2 (7 bases). The CDR3 extends over 16 amino acids. V lost 1 base and J lost 8, with 18 bases in between. Germline assignment: CDR1 KGHDR and CDR2 SFDVKD. The CDR3, as DNA: TGTGCCACCAGTGATTTTTGGGGGGGCGAGGTTGGTACGCAGTATTTT. The encoded protein is CATSDFWGGEVGTQYF.

This clonotype was found a few times. V is TRBV6-5 and J is TRBJ2-1, with a tentative D call TRBD2 (6 bases). Trimming pared 6 bases from V and 3 bases from J, leaving 9 bases between. From germline, CDR1 is MNHEY and CDR2 SVGAGI. This CDR3 region has 13 residues. CDR3 sequence reads: CASRGLDYNEQFF. The CDR3 nucleotides are TGTGCCAGCAGGGGACTCGACTACAATGAGCAGTTCTTC.

This clonotype has a handful of counts. The chain employs TRBV11-2 and TRBJ2-7; a possible D gene is TRBD1 (6 bases). CDR1 and CDR2 (germline): SGHAT, FQNNGV. V lost 8 bases, J lost 3 bases, and 14 bases lay in between. The CDR3 sequence is 13 residues long. In DNA, the CDR3 is TGTGCCAGCGGGACAAAGACCATCTACGAGCAGTACTTC. Amino acids: CASGTKTIYEQYF.

This clonotype was detected many times. The chain uses TRBV9 and TRBJ2-7; perhaps TRBD1 as D (5 bases). Per the germline V gene, CDR1 is SGDLS and CDR2 is YYNGEE. V dropped 0 bases and J dropped 4 bases, with 11 bases sitting between them. This CDR3 has 14 residues. This CDR3 reads CASSVGVGAYEQYF. DNA of the CDR3: TGTGCCAGCAGCGTAGGTGTAGGGGCTTACGAGCAGTACTTC.

This clonotype has a handful of counts. V usage is TRBV7-6 and J usage is TRBJ2-3; a weak D match, TRBD2 (6 bases). CDR3 length equals 16 residues. V lost 4 bases and J 0 bases, leaving 14 bases between the germline ends. Germline V gene data show CDR1 as SGHVS and CDR2 as FNYEAQ. The CDR3 sequence is CASSSGPSASTDTQYF. CDR3 sequence (DNA): TGTGCCAGCAGCTCGGGCCCTAGCGCTAGCACAGATACGCAGTATTTT.